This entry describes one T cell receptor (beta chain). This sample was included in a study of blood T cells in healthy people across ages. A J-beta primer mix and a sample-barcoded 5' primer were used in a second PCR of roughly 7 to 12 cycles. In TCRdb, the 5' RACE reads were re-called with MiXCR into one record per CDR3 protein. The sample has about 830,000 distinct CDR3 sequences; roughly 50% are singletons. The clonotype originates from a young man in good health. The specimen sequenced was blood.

DNA for the CDR3: TGTGCCAGCAGGTCTTTGACAGGATTGCTTTATGGCTACACCTTC. Its protein product is CASRSLTGLLYGYTF. The chain recombines TRBV27 with TRBJ1-2; D possibly corresponds to TRBD1 (6 bases). V was pared by 6 bases and J by 5 bases, with 19 bases between. The CDR3 sequence is 15 residues long. Germline V gene data show CDR1 as MNHEY and CDR2 as SMNVEV (reference sequence).